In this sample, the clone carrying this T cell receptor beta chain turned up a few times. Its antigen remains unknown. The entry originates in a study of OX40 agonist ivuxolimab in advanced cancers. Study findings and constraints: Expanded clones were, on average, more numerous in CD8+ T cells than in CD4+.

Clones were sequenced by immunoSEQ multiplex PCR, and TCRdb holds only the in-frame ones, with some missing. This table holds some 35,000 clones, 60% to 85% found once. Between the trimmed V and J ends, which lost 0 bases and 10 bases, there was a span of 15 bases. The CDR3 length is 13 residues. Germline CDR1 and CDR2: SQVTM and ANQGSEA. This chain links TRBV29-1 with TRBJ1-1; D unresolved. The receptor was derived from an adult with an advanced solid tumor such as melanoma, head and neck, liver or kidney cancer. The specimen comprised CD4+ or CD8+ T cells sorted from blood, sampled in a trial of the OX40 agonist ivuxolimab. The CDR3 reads CSVEDPVEDRAFF. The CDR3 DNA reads TGCAGCGTTGAAGACCCCGTGGAGGATAGAGCTTTCTTT.